Listed here are 13 T cell receptor beta chains from one sample, sequenced in a study of blood T cell repertoires in COVID-19. The method was immunoSEQ multiplex PCR; TCRdb's version includes in-frame clones alone and lacks a portion of them. The table records about 140,000 clones, about 91% of them present only once. The sequenced sample consisted of peripheral blood. These receptors were collected from a woman in her fifties or sixties with acute or convalescent COVID-19.

The chain employs TRBV19 and TRBJ1-6; D may be TRBD1 (6 bases). From germline, CDR1 is LNHDA and CDR2 SQIVND (reference sequence). The CDR3 covers 14 residues. The V gene lost 5 bases and the J gene lost 6 bases, with 11 bases spanning the gap. CDR3 nucleotides: TGTGCCAGTAGTTTAGGACAGTCTAATTCACCCCTCCACTTT. Translated: CASSLGQSNSPLHF.

J is TRBJ2-3 and V is TRBV2; TRBD1 aligns across 10 bases. The V gene's germline CDR1 is SNHLY and CDR2 FYNNEI. V dropped 8 bases and J dropped 3; count of bases not matched to a gene: 8. The CDR3 runs to 15 residues. Written as DNA, the CDR3 is TGTGCCAGCGGGAAGGACAGGGGGATGACAGATACGCAGTATTTT. Its translation is CASGKDRGMTDTQYF.

The rearrangement uses TRBV7-3 and TRBJ1-2; tentatively, D is TRBD1 (5 bases). Germline V gene sequence: CDR1 SGHTA, CDR2 FQGTGA. The CDR3 sequence is 14 residues long. V was pared by 1 base and J by 4 bases, with 10 bases between. The CDR3 nucleotides read TGTGCCAGCAGCTTAAATTCGGGGGGCTATGGCTACACCTTC. Its translation: CASSLNSGGYGYTF.

The V call is TRBV24-1, the J call TRBJ2-2; TRBD1 matches at 8 bases. Germline-derived CDR1 and CDR2 are KGHDR and SFDVKD. V shed 5 bases, J shed 5 bases, and the junction held 6 bases outside the gene matches. There are 15 residues in the CDR3. The CDR3 is CATSGAGGKTGELFF. CDR3 in DNA: TGTGCCACCAGTGGGGCAGGGGGCAAGACCGGGGAGCTGTTTTTT.

The rearrangement uses TRBV7-3 and TRBJ2-1; perhaps TRBD1 as D (6 bases). Per germline, CDR1 SGHTA and CDR2 FQGTGA. With 4 bases removed from V and 6 bases from J, the gap between germline ends came to 19 bases. The CDR3 spans 16 residues. The CDR3 here is CASSSLTGIWGNEQFF. CDR3 coding DNA: TGTGCCAGCAGCTCGTTAACAGGGATCTGGGGCAATGAGCAGTTCTTC.

This clone was seen more than once but under ten times. The J gene is TRBJ2-3, the V gene TRBV7-2; D is ambiguous. The ends were cut back, 0 bases at V and 4 bases at J, with 8 bases in the middle. CDR1 is SGHTA and CDR2 is FQGNSA in the germline V gene. This CDR3 comprises 14 residues. CDR3 nucleotides: TGTGCCAGCAGCTTAGCGACCAGGCCAGATACGCAGTATTTT. Its protein is CASSLATRPDTQYF.

This clone appeared once. The chain uses TRBV5-1 and TRBJ2-5, with a weak D call TRBD1 (5 bases). V lost 5 bases and J lost 1, with 12 bases in between. Looked up from germline, CDR1 is SGHRS and CDR2 is YFSETQ. CDR3 length: 14 residues. CDR3 loop: CASSIQDIQETQYF. Written as DNA, the CDR3 is TGCGCCAGCAGTATACAGGACATCCAAGAGACCCAGTACTTC.

The rearrangement links TRBV28 to TRBJ1-1, with a tentative D call TRBD1 (5 bases). CDR1 MDHEN and CDR2 SYDVKM come from the germline V gene. Trimming shortened V by 5 bases and J by 6 bases, and 16 bases separated the two germline ends. The CDR3 totals 14 residues. In DNA, the CDR3 is TGTGCCAGCAGTCCCCCAGGGCTGGGCTCTGAAGCTTTCTTT. This sequence encodes CASSPPGLGSEAFF.

V and J are TRBV3-1 (or the pseudogene TRBV3-2) and TRBJ1-1; maybe TRBD1 (6 bases). CDR1 LGHDT and CDR2 YNNKEL come from the germline V gene (reference sequence). V lost 0 bases, J lost 0 bases, and 8 bases lay in between. The CDR3 sequence is 15 residues long. In DNA form, the CDR3 reads TGTGCCAGCAGCCAAGAACAGGGTCTGAACACTGAAGCTTTCTTT. It specifies CASSQEQGLNTEAFF.

The V and J genes are TRBV9 and TRBJ2-3; 7 nucleotides agree with TRBD1. V shed 4 bases and J 2 bases; nucleotides not matched to a gene: 7. The V gene's germline CDR1 is SGDLS and CDR2 YYNGEE. This CDR3 is built from 15 residues. The CDR3 reads CASSSRTGATDTQYF. The CDR3 DNA follows: TGTGCCAGCAGCTCCCGGACAGGTGCCACAGATACGCAGTATTTT.

The V call is TRBV5-6, the J call TRBJ2-1, with 8 bases that match TRBD1. CDR1 and CDR2 from the germline V gene are SGHDT and YYEEEE. There are 15 residues in the CDR3. Germline trimming cut 0 bases from V and 6 bases from J; bases unmatched to any gene: 5. CDR3 loop: CASSLGTGSGNEQFF. Written as DNA, the CDR3 is TGTGCCAGCAGCTTGGGGACAGGGTCGGGCAATGAGCAGTTCTTC.

The chain is built from TRBV6-5 and TRBJ1-1; D is perhaps TRBD1 (6 bases). In germline, CDR1 is MNHEY, CDR2 SVGAGI. V shed 8 bases and J shed 4 bases, with 11 bases lying between them. This CDR3 has 12 amino acids. The CDR3 region has the DNA TGTGCCAGCGAACGGGGGGCCACTGAAGCTTTCTTT. This gives the protein CASERGATEAFF.

The chain couples TRBV7-2 to TRBJ2-3; the D is unclear. This CDR3 comprises 14 residues. Germline V CDR1 and CDR2: SGHTA, FQGNSA. The V and J ends lost 5 bases and 4 bases respectively, with 13 bases between them. This chain's CDR3 is CASSPVMGADTQYF. Here the CDR3 DNA reads TGTGCCAGCAGCCCGGTTATGGGCGCAGATACGCAGTATTTT.